This T cell receptor (beta chain) was captured in a study of regulatory T cells in long-lasting Graves disease. Time point of the sample: persistent/refractory GD, antithyroid drugs over 5 years with positive TRAb. Extracted RNA from PBMCs served as the source of the TCR library. Looked up from germline, CDR1 is DFQATT and CDR2 is SNEGSKA (reference sequence). The V and J ends lost 6 bases and 1 base respectively, with 18 bases between them. This CDR3 region has 16 residues. Assembly of TCR beta libraries relied on iRepertoire HTBI primers together with Arm-PCR of CDR3 regions. TCRdb independently ran MiXCR on the multiplex PCR reads; one entry per CDR3 protein. The table has 350,000 to 500,000 distinct CDR3 sequences, under 25% seen once.

The receptor comes from a female donor with Graves disease. The chain is built from TRBV20-1 and TRBJ2-2; a possible D gene is TRBD2 (5 bases). The sequences come from peripheral blood mononuclear cells (PBMCs), collected when the disease was refractory, from a patient treated with antithyroid drugs. The CDR3 sequence: CSAIPPPGGNTGELFF. DNA for the CDR3: TGCAGTGCGATTCCCCCCCCAGGAGGGAACACCGGGGAGCTGTTTTTT.